Shown below are 11 T cell receptor beta chains from a single sample sequenced in a study of T-cell reconstitution after alpha-beta-depleted transplantation in children. The authors prepared the TCRbeta library with unique molecular identifiers. TCRdb processed the PCR reads anew with MiXCR; each CDR3 protein has one entry. This table has about 200,000 distinct CDR3 sequences, about 6% appearing once. Sequencing used PBMCs, obtained before TCRalphabeta/CD19-depleted stem cell transplant. These receptors were taken from a girl under two years old with combined immunodeficiency, due to receive a stem cell transplant.

This clonotype was counted a few times. V gene TRBV12-3 or TRBV12-4 combines with J gene TRBJ1-1; no clear D. Trimming cost V 2 bases and J 1 base, with 14 bases left between them. The CDR3 spans 16 residues. The CDR3 is CASSLTGLRQNTEAFF. CDR3 sequence (DNA): TGTGCCAGCAGTTTAACCGGGTTGCGACAGAACACTGAAGCTTTCTTT.

The chain carries TRBV2 and TRBJ1-5, with 9 positions matching TRBD1. The V segment lost 6 bases and the J segment 7 bases; nucleotides outside the gene matches: 7. Germline CDR1 SNHLY, CDR2 FYNNEI. The CDR3 covers 14 residues. CDR3 amino acids: CASSSQGAKQPQHF. The CDR3 nucleotides read TGTGCCAGCAGCTCACAGGGGGCGAAGCAGCCCCAGCATTTT.

This clonotype was seen many times. The J gene is TRBJ2-3, the V gene TRBV28; 8 nucleotides agree with TRBD1. There are 17 residues in the CDR3. The germline CDR1 and CDR2 sequences are MDHEN and SYDVKM. The V gene end was trimmed by 5 bases and the J gene end by 3 bases; junction bases not matched to a gene: 13. CDR3 in amino acids: CASSPTLGQGTTDTQYF. The CDR3 coding sequence is TGTGCCAGCAGTCCCACCCTCGGACAGGGCACGACAGATACGCAGTATTTT.

The V and J genes are TRBV4-1 and TRBJ2-5; D is possibly TRBD1 or TRBD2 (5 bases each). This CDR3 is 14 amino acids long. Germline CDR1 reads MGHRA; CDR2 reads YSYEKL. Trimming took off 2 bases at V and 5 bases at J, with 12 bases between the two ends. CDR3 nucleotides: TGCGCCAGCAGCCAACCAGGGAGCTCGGAGACCCAGTACTTC. Its protein product is CASSQPGSSETQYF.

Many counts were recorded for this clonotype. The chain couples TRBV7-3 to TRBJ2-1; tentatively, D is TRBD1 (5 bases). V lost 4 bases and J lost 8, with 15 bases in between. The CDR3 is 14 residues long. Germline CDR1 is SGHTA and CDR2 is FQGTGA. The CDR3 loop reads CASSSDMLGDEQFF. Here the CDR3 DNA reads TGTGCCAGCAGCTCAGACATGCTAGGGGATGAGCAGTTCTTC. Drawing the rest from reference TRBV7-3 and TRBJ2-1, the complete variable domain is GAGVSQTPSNKVTEKGKYVELRCDPISGHTALYWYRQSLGQGPEFLIYFQGTGAADDSGLPNDRFFAVRPEGSVSTLKIQRTERGDSAVYLCASSSDMLGDEQFFGPGTRLTVL.

This clonotype was seen many times. V and J are TRBV12-3 or TRBV12-4 and TRBJ2-7; possible D gene TRBD1, 5 bases. The V end lost 7 bases, the J end lost 4 bases, and 17 bases lay between the germline ends. CDR3 length: 14 residues. CDR3 in amino acids: CASTGYGPGYEQYF. The CDR3 DNA reads TGTGCCAGCACCGGGTACGGGCCAGGGTACGAGCAGTACTTC.

This clonotype was observed at least ten times. J is TRBJ1-1 and V is TRBV28, with a weak D call TRBD1 (5 bases). Trimming took off 5 bases at V and 1 base at J, with 17 bases between the two ends. This CDR3 is 16 amino acids long. Germline V gives CDR1 MDHEN, CDR2 SYDVKM. The CDR3 loop reads CASSPEGPGQNTEAFF. CDR3 in DNA: TGTGCCAGCAGTCCCGAGGGGCCCGGGCAGAACACTGAAGCTTTCTTT.

This clonotype was seen repeatedly, ten times or more. The CDR3 DNA reads TGTGCCTGGAGTGTATGGGGGCAAGAGACCCAGTACTTC. As protein: CAWSVWGQETQYF. This rearrangement joins TRBV30 to TRBJ2-5; D is perhaps TRBD1 or TRBD2 (5 bases each). V was pared by 0 bases and J by 2 bases, with 7 bases between. CDR1 is GTSNPN and CDR2 is SVGIG in the germline V gene (reference sequence). The CDR3 is made up of 13 amino acids.

The sample holds many counts of this clonotype. The V and J genes are TRBV28 and TRBJ2-7, with 9 bases identical to TRBD2. Germline CDR1 and CDR2: MDHEN and SYDVKM. V shed 5 bases, J shed 7 bases, and the junction held 24 bases outside the gene matches. CDR3 size: 19 residues. The CDR3 reads CASSPPRGLAGPFPYEQYF. The CDR3, as DNA: TGTGCCAGCAGTCCCCCGAGGGGCCTAGCGGGGCCCTTTCCTTATGAGCAGTACTTC.

This clonotype was found many times. The rearrangement uses TRBV29-1 and TRBJ1-1; 8 bases align to TRBD1. CDR3 length: 13 amino acids. Germline trimming cut 6 bases from V and 2 bases from J; bases unmatched to any gene: 5. The V gene's germline CDR1 is SQVTM and CDR2 ANQGSEA. The chain's CDR3 is CSVLTGGNTEAFF. The DNA for the CDR3 is TGCAGCGTCCTTACAGGGGGTAACACTGAAGCTTTCTTT.

This clonotype showed up many times. The J gene is TRBJ1-5, the V gene TRBV4-1; maybe TRBD1 (5 bases). Germline CDR1 and CDR2: MGHRA and YSYEKL. CDR3 length: 17 amino acids. Trimming removed 0 bases at V and 6 bases at J, with 18 bases between. In DNA, the CDR3 is TGCGCCAGCAGCCAAGATTGGGGCAGGGAAAGAGGTCAGCCCCAGCATTTT. Translation gives CASSQDWGRERGQPQHF.